This T cell receptor beta chain was recovered during a study of T cell responses to AZD1222 COVID-19 vaccine. Germline V gene sequence: CDR1 GTSNPN, CDR2 SVGIG (reference sequence). The CDR3 loop spans 13 amino acids. Trimming removed 0 bases from V and 0 bases from J, with 3 bases in between. Study-wide results and caveats: AZD1222 recipients seropositive at baseline numbered only five to seven. The reported proportion of spike-specific TCRs targeting unmutated variant regions was nearly half. Scientists sampled the repertoires only once the peak T cell response had passed.

Some clones are missing from TCRdb's copy, which holds only in-frame ones; the method was immunoSEQ multiplex PCR. Of 150,000 or so clones in the sample, 80% to 95% were seen once. This clone was observed a single time. Its target is not known. Second-dose recipients at about 4 or about 12 weeks were treated as one pooled group. The material sequenced was peripheral blood, taken 28 days after the second AZD1222 dose. The V call is TRBV30, the J call TRBJ1-5; no reliable D call. This receptor was taken from an adult who received the AZD1222 COVID-19 vaccine. Written as DNA, the CDR3 is TGTGCCTGGAGTGTTCCTAGCAATCAGCCCCAGCATTTT. Its protein is CAWSVPSNQPQHF.